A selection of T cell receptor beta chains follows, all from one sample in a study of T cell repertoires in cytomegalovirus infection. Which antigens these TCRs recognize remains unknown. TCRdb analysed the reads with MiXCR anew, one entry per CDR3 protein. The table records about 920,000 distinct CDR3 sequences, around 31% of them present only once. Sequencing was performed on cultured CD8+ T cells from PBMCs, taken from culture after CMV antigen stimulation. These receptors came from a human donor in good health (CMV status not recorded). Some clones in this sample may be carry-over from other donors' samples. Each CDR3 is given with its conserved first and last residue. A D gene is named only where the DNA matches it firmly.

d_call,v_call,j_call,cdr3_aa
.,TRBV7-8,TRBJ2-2,CASSSTGPIITGELFF
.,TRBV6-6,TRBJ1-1,CASTLRGNTEAFF
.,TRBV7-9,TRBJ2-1,CASSFLEGGFYNEQFF
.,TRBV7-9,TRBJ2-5,CASSLSIGLGETQYF
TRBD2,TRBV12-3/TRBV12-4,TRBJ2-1,CASSLGGLDFLNEQFF
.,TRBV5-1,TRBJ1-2,CASSFSGEPNYGYTF
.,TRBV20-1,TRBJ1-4,CSALGGVNLFF
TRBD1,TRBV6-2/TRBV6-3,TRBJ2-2,CASKTAGTENTGELFF
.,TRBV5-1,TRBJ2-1,CASSLVPHNEQFF
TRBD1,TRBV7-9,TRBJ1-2,CASSFGQVNGYTF
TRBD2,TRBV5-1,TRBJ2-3,CASSLAGLGGGPSTDTQYF
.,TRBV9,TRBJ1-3,CASSVEDGRLSGNTIYF
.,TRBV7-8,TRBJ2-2,CASSLGLAGIYTGELFF
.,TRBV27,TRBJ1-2,CASSYRSSYGYTF
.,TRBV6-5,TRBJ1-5,CASSLGEGQPQHF
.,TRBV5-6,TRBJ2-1,CASTFGGGFYNEQFF
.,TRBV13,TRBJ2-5,CASSLGNGGETQYF
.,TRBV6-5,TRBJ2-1,CASTWDESSYNEQFF
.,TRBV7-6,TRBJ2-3,CASSRYRDRTDTQYF
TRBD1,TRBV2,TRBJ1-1,CATLWTGGRGTEAFF
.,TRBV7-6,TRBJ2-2,CASSLASGVIAGELFF
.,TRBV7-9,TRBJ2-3,CANSSGRGVDTQYF
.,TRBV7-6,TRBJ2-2,CASSPTRDANTGELFF
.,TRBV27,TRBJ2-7,CASSLFAGVGIYEQYF
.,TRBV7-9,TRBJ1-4,CASSGGNEKLFF
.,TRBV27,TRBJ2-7,CASSLLGGYGSYEQYF
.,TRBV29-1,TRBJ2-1,CSVVGRNEQFF
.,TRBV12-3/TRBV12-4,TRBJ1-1,CASREVPGENTEAFF